The 15 T cell receptor beta chains below all came from one sample that was sequenced in a study of Ad26.COV2.S vaccination and SARS-CoV-2 variants. Treatment denoted: some 20 received Ad26.COV2.S at low or high dose, single or two shots; several received placebo; per-sample allocation not given. The investigators took samples on day 63 after the first vaccine or placebo injection. Data came from immunoSEQ multiplex PCR; TCRdb stores just in-frame clones and leaves some out. The top ten hold about 3.4% of the sample, which has roughly 350,000 clones, more than 75% seen once. Sequencing used peripheral blood, obtained in a trial of Ad26.COV2.S vaccine versus placebo. The receptors shown here come from a person between 18 and 65 years old who received the Ad26.COV2.S COVID-19 vaccine or a placebo.

The chain is built from TRBV6-2 or TRBV6-3 and TRBJ1-4; TRBD1 is a possible D gene (6 bases). Trimming stripped 5 bases from V and 6 bases from J, with 13 bases between. Germline-derived CDR1 and CDR2 are MNHEY and SVGEGT. This CDR3 is built from 14 residues. This CDR3 is CASSLEQGYEKLFF. The CDR3 DNA reads TGTGCCAGCAGTCTGGAACAGGGTTATGAAAAACTGTTTTTT.

The chain recombines TRBV14 with TRBJ1-6; D is perhaps TRBD1 (5 bases). Germline loops: CDR1 SGHDN, CDR2 FVKESK. The CDR3 sequence is 15 residues long. The ends were cut back, 0 bases at V and 10 bases at J, with 13 bases in the middle. The CDR3 is CASSQDRQGGSPLHF. DNA of the CDR3: TGTGCCAGCAGCCAAGATCGTCAGGGAGGGTCACCCCTCCACTTT.

V and J are TRBV7-2 and TRBJ1-2, with 7 bases that match TRBD1. In germline, CDR1 is SGHTA, CDR2 FQGNSA. J was trimmed by 4 bases and V by 1 base; bases with no gene match: 3. CDR3 size: 14 residues. CDR3 sequence: CASSLEGTVYGYTF. CDR3 nucleotides: TGTGCCAGCAGCTTAGAAGGGACAGTCTATGGCTACACCTTC.

Turning to this clone: Other DNA variants within this sample encode the same CDR3. V gene TRBV18 combines with J gene TRBJ2-7; 9 positions agree with TRBD1. Germline CDR1 KGHSH, CDR2 LQKENI. The CDR3 spans 14 residues. V shed 6 bases, J shed 2 bases, and the junction held 5 bases outside the gene matches. Here the CDR3 DNA reads TGTGCCAGCTCGCCGGGACAGGGCGCCTACGAGCAGTACTTC. This gives the protein CASSPGQGAYEQYF.

V gene TRBV19 combines with J gene TRBJ2-5, with TRBD2 matching 12 bases. V shed 7 bases, J shed 3 bases, and the junction held 6 bases outside the gene matches. Germline lookup yields CDR1 LNHDA and CDR2 SQIVND (reference sequence). There are 15 residues in the CDR3. The CDR3 nucleotides are TGTGCCAGTACTCGACTAGCGGGGGCTAAAGAGACCCAGTACTTC. Amino acid sequence: CASTRLAGAKETQYF. Drawing the rest from reference TRBV19 and TRBJ2-5, the complete variable domain is DGGITQSPKYLFRKEGQNVTLSCEQNLNHDAMYWYRQDPGQGLRLIYYSQIVNDFQKGDIAEGYSVSREKKESFPLTVTSAQKNPTAFYLCASTRLAGAKETQYFGPGTRLLVL.

In DNA, the CDR3 is TGTGCCAGTAGTATTGAGGACAGAAACACCATATATTTT. Translation: CASSIEDRNTIYF. This chain links TRBV19 with TRBJ1-3, with D perhaps TRBD1 (5 bases). Looked up from germline, CDR1 is LNHDA and CDR2 is SQIVND (reference sequence). V shed 3 bases and J shed 5 bases, with 8 bases lying between them. The CDR3 loop spans 13 amino acids.

The CDR3 spells CASSERGEKEAFF. CDR3 sequence (DNA): TGTGCCAGCAGTGAAAGGGGAGAGAAAGAAGCTTTCTTT. This chain connects TRBV6-1 to TRBJ1-1, with D possibly matching TRBD1 (5 bases). Germline assignment: CDR1 MNHNS and CDR2 SASEGT. The CDR3 covers 13 residues. Trimming shortened V by 2 bases and J by 8 bases, and 12 bases separated the two germline ends.

The V call is TRBV2, the J call TRBJ1-1, with D unclear. The germline gives CDR1 SNHLY, CDR2 FYNNEI. The CDR3 extends over 13 amino acids. Trimming removed 1 base from V and 1 base from J, with 4 bases in between. DNA for the CDR3: TGTGCCAGCAGTGAAGTCGGGAACACTGAAGCTTTCTTT. Translation gives CASSEVGNTEAFF.

This clone appeared a few times. At one end, the junction sequence differs from germline, possibly due to a read error. This chain links TRBV7-9 with TRBJ2-2; D not resolved. Germline loops: CDR1 SEHNR, CDR2 FQNEAQ (reference sequence). This CDR3 has 9 residues. CDR3 coding DNA: TGTGCCAGCAGCTTGTCTTCCGTTTTT. Its translation is CASSLSSVF.

This chain links TRBV30 with TRBJ1-3; a weak D match, TRBD1 (6 bases). This CDR3 is 16 amino acids long. Germline V gene lookup returns CDR1 GTSNPN and CDR2 SVGIG (reference sequence). V lost 0 bases and J 3 bases, leaving 15 bases between the germline ends. CDR3 bases: TGTGCCTGGAGTGTATTTGGGGGGCGATTTGGAAACACCATATATTTT. It translates to CAWSVFGGRFGNTIYF.

The rearrangement uses TRBV5-1 and TRBJ2-7; TRBD2 matches at 11 bases. V lost 4 bases, J lost 3 bases, and 3 bases stayed unmatched. CDR1 and CDR2 from the germline V gene are SGHRS and YFSETQ. CDR3 length: 14 amino acids. Here the CDR3 reads CASSGGLAVYEQYF. The CDR3 DNA follows: TGCGCCAGCAGCGGGGGACTAGCGGTCTACGAGCAGTACTTC.

V and J are TRBV27 and TRBJ1-1; D call uncertain. The CDR3 covers 15 residues. Per germline, CDR1 MNHEY and CDR2 SMNVEV (reference sequence). Trimming took off 5 bases at V and 3 bases at J, with 16 bases between the two ends. The CDR3 reads CASSRRRPDYTEAFF. The CDR3, as DNA: TGTGCCAGCAGTCGCCGTCGACCGGATTACACTGAAGCTTTCTTT.

The rearrangement uses TRBV6-2 or TRBV6-3 and TRBJ1-1; 8 bases are shared with TRBD1. The V gene's germline CDR1 is MNHEY and CDR2 SVGEGT. V dropped 6 bases and J dropped 1; count of bases not matched to a gene: 1. This CDR3 region has 13 residues. The CDR3, as DNA: TGTGCCAGCAGCGACAGGGGGAACACTGAAGCTTTCTTT. This encodes CASSDRGNTEAFF.

The chain links TRBV6-6 to TRBJ2-2; no definite D call. V gave up 0 bases and J gave up 5 bases, with 7 bases separating them. In germline, CDR1 is MNHNY, CDR2 SVGAGI (reference sequence). The CDR3 spans 14 residues. CDR3 in DNA: TGTGCCAGCAGTTACTCGTACATTACCGGGGAGCTGTTTTTT. Protein product: CASSYSYITGELFF.

The table lists this clone with a count of one. CDR3 amino acids: CASSEGGPTSPLHF. CDR3 coding DNA: TGTGCCAGCAGTGAAGGAGGCCCAACCTCACCCCTCCACTTT. This rearrangement joins TRBV2 to TRBJ1-6; no firm D call. The CDR3 is 14 residues long. Trimming shortened V by 1 base and J by 10 bases, and 11 bases separated the two germline ends. The germline CDR1 and CDR2 sequences are SNHLY and FYNNEI.